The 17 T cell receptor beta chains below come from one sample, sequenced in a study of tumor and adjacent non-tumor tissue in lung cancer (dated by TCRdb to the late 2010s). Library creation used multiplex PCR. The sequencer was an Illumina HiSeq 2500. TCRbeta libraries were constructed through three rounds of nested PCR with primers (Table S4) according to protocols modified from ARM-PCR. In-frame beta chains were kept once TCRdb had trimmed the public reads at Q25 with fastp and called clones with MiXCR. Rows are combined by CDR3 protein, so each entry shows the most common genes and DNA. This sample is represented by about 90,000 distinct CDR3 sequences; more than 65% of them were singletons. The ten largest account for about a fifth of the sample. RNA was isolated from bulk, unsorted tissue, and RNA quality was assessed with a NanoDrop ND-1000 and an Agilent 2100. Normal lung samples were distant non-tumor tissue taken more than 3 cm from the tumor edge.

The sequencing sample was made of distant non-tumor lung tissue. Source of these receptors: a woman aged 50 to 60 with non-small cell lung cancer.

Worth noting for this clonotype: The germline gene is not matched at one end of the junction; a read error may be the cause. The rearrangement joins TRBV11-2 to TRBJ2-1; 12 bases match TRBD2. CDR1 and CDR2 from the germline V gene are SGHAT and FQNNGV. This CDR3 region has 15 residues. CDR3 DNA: TGTGCCTGCAGCTTAGAAGCTAGCGGGGGGGCTGAGCAGATCTTC. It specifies CACSLEASGGAEQIF.

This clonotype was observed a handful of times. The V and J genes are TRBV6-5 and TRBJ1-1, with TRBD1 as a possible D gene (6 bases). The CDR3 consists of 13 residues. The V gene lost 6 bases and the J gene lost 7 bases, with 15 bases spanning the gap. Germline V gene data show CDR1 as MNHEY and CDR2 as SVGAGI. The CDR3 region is CASSRQADSEAFF. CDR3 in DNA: TGTGCCAGCAGCCGACAGGCCGACAGTGAAGCTTTCTTT.

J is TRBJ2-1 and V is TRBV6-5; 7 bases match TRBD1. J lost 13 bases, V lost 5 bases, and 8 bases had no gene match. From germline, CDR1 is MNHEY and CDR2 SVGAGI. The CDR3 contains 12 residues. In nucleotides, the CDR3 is TGTGCCAGCAGTCAGACAGGGTTTGGTCAGTTCTTC. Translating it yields CASSQTGFGQFF.

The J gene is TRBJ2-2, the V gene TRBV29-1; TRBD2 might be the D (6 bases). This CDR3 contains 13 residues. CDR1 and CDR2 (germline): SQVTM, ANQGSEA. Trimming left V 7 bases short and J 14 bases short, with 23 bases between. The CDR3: CSGGLADTGKLFF. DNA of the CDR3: TGCAGCGGTGGATTAGCGGACACCGGGAAACTGTTTTTT.

CDR3 region: CASMGLALDLGQFF. The CDR3 coding sequence is TGTGCCAGCATGGGGTTAGCCCTCGACCTGGGGCAGTTCTTC. The V gene is TRBV6-1, the J gene TRBJ2-1; D uncertain. The V gene's germline CDR1 is MNHNS and CDR2 SASEGT. V dropped 7 bases and J dropped 12 bases, with 22 bases sitting between them. The CDR3 spans 14 residues.

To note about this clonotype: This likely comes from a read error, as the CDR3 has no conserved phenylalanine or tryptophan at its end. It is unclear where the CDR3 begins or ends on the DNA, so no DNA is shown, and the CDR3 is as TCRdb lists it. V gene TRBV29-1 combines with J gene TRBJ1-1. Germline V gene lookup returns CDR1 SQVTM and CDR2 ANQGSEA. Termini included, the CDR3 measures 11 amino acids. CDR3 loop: CSVVRNTVVFY.

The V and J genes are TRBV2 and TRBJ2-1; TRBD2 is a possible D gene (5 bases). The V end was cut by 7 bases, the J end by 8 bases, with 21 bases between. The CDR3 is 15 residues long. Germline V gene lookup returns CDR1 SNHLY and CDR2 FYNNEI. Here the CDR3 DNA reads TGTGCCAGCAAGCTCAACACTCTAGTGGGAGATGAGCAGTTCTTC. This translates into CASKLNTLVGDEQFF.

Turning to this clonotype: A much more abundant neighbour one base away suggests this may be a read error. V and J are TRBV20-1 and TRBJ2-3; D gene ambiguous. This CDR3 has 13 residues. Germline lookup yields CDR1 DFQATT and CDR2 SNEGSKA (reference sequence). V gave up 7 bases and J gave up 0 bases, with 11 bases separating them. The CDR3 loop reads CSVEGVSTDTQYF. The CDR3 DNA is TGCAGTGTCGAAGGCGTCAGCACAGATACGCAGTATTTT.

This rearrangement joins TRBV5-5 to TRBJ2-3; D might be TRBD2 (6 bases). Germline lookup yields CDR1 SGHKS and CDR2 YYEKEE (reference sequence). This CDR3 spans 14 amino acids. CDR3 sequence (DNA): TGTGTCATCAGCTCTCTAGCGAACACAGATACGCAGTATTTT. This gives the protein CVISSLANTDTQYF.

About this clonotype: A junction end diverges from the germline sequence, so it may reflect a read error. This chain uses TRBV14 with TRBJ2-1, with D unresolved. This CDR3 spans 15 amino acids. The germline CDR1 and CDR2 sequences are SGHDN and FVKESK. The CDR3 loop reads CASSQGDLSYYEQFF. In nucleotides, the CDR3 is TGTGCCAGCAGCCAAGGAGACCTCTCCTACTATGAGCAGTTCTTC.

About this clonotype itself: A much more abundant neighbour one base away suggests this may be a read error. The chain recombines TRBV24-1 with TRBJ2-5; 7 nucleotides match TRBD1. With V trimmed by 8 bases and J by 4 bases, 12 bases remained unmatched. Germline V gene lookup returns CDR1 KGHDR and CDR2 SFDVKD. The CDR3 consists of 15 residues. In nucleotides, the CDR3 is TGTGCCACCAAAGGAGTGACAGGGTTGGGAGAGACCCAGTACTTC. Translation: CATKGVTGLGETQYF.

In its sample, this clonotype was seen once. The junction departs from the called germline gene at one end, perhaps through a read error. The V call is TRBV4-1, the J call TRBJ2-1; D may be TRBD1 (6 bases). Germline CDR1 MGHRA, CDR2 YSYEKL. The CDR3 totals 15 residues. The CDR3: CASKPLGGAYNDQFF. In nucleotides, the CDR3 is TGCGCCAGCAAACCCCTAGGGGGAGCCTACAATGATCAGTTCTTC.

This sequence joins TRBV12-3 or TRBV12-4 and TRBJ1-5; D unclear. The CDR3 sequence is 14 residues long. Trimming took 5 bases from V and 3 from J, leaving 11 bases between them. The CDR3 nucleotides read TGTGCCAGCAGTCTAAGGCAAGACAATCAGCCCCAGCATTTT. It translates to CASSLRQDNQPQHF.

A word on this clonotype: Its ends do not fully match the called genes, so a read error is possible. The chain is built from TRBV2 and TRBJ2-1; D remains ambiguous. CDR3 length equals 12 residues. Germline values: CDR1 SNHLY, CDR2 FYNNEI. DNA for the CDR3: TGTGCCAGCAAAGGGAACTACAATGAGCAGCTCTTC. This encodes CASKGNYNEQLF.

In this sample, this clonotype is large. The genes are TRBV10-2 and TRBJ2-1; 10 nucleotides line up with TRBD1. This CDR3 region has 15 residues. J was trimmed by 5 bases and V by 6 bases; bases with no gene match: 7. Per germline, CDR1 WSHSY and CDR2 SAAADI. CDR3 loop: CASSGTGVGHNEQFF. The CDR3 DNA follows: TGCGCCAGCAGCGGGACAGGGGTGGGTCACAATGAGCAGTTCTTC.

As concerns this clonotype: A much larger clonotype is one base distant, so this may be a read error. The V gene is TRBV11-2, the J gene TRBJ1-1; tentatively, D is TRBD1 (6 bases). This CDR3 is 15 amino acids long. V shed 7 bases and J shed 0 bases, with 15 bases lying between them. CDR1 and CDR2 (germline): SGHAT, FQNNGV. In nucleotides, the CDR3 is TGTGCCAGCAACTTCGGACAGTCCATGAACACTGAAGCTTTCTTT. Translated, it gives CASNFGQSMNTEAFF. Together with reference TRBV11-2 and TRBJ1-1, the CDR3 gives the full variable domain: EAGVAQSPRYKIIEKRQSVAFWCNPISGHATLYWYQQILGQGPKLLIQFQNNGVVDDSQLPKDRFSAERLKGVDSTLKIQPAKLEDSAVYLCASNFGQSMNTEAFFGQGTRLTVV.

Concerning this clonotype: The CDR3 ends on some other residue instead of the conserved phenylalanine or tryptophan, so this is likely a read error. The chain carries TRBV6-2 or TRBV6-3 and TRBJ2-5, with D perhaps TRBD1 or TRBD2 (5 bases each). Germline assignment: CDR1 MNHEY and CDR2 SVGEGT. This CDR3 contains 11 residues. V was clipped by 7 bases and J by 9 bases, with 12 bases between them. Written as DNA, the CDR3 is TGTGCCAGCACAACACTAGGGGCCCAGTACTCC. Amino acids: CASTTLGAQYS.